One and the same sample provided the 8 T cell receptor beta chains below, sequenced in a study of blood T cell repertoires in COVID-19 (dated by TCRdb to the early 2020s). Libraries were built with the immunoSEQ multiplex PCR assay. The table comes from immuneACCESS by way of TCRdb, which keeps in-frame sequences with V and J called. Part of the clones is missing from these tables; in studies checked, under half for an unresolved V gene and the rest for unknown reasons. This sample has 25,000 or so clones in its table, and roughly 89% of those were observed once. Together, the top ten hold approximately 2.6% of the sample. The sample comprised peripheral blood. The receptors derive from a human donor in a cohort sampled during active COVID-19.

This sequence joins TRBV19 and TRBJ1-2; 8 bases align to TRBD1. Germline loops: CDR1 LNHDA, CDR2 SQIVND (reference sequence). CDR3 size: 15 residues. V gave up 3 bases and J gave up 6 bases; unmatched junction bases: 9. In DNA form, the CDR3 reads TGTGCCAGTAGTATCTTTGGACAGGGAGGACATGGCTACACCTTC. It is translated as CASSIFGQGGHGYTF.

The chain uses TRBV6-6 and TRBJ1-1; D gene ambiguous. The CDR3 sequence is 12 residues long. Germline V gene data show CDR1 as MNHNY and CDR2 as SVGAGI (reference sequence). V was pared by 6 bases and J by 4 bases, with 9 bases between. CDR3 residues: CASSLQRTEAFF. Written as DNA, the CDR3 is TGTGCCAGCAGCCTTCAGCGCACTGAAGCTTTCTTT.

V is TRBV6-5 and J is TRBJ1-1, with D perhaps TRBD1 (5 bases). With 2 bases removed from V and 0 bases from J, the gap between germline ends came to 10 bases. CDR1 and CDR2 (germline): MNHEY, SVGAGI. This CDR3 has 15 amino acids. CDR3 residues: CASSYAGRLNTEAFF. DNA of the CDR3: TGTGCCAGCAGTTACGCGGGACGGCTGAACACTGAAGCTTTCTTT.

J is TRBJ2-5 and V is TRBV7-2; 8 bases are shared with TRBD2. V trimming: 0 bases; J trimming: 7 bases; junction bases outside the gene matches: 10. Germline-derived CDR1 and CDR2 are SGHTA and FQGNSA. The CDR3 spans 16 residues. The chain's CDR3 is CASSLAAGGTQGTQYF. CDR3 coding DNA: TGTGCCAGCAGCTTAGCGGCGGGGGGCACCCAGGGGACCCAGTACTTC.

V usage is TRBV28 and J usage is TRBJ2-4; D possibly corresponds to TRBD1 (5 bases). This CDR3 has 13 amino acids. Trimming took off 3 bases at V and 8 bases at J, with 11 bases between the two ends. Germline loops: CDR1 MDHEN, CDR2 SYDVKM. This CDR3 reads CASSFGAVDIQYF. The CDR3 region has the DNA TGTGCCAGCAGTTTTGGGGCGGTGGACATTCAGTACTTC.

This chain joins TRBV30 and TRBJ1-5; a weak D match, TRBD1 (6 bases). Trimming cost V 3 bases and J 5 bases, with 17 bases left between them. This CDR3 is built from 15 residues. Germline V gives CDR1 GTSNPN, CDR2 SVGIG (reference sequence). Here the CDR3 reads CAWSQRGGPYQPQHF. CDR3 DNA sequence: TGTGCCTGGAGCCAAAGGGGGGGGCCCTATCAGCCCCAGCATTTT.

This clone was recorded only once. The chain has TRBV4-1 and TRBJ2-1; 8 positions agree with TRBD2. The trim removed 0 bases at V and 3 bases at J, leaving 1 base unmatched. The CDR3 extends over 15 amino acids. Germline CDR1 reads MGHRA; CDR2 reads YSYEKL. CDR3 in DNA: TGCGCCAGCAGCCAAGAGCGGGGGGTCTACAATGAGCAGTTCTTC. This translates into CASSQERGVYNEQFF.

V and J are TRBV2 and TRBJ2-5; TRBD1 aligns across 8 bases. The CDR3 is 13 amino acids. After removal of 7 bases from V and 4 bases from J, the junction contained 5 bases not matched to a gene. The germline V gene encodes CDR1 SNHLY and CDR2 FYNNEI. CDR3 amino acids: CASNTGGGETQYF. For the CDR3, the DNA is TGTGCCAGCAATACAGGGGGAGGAGAGACCCAGTACTTC.